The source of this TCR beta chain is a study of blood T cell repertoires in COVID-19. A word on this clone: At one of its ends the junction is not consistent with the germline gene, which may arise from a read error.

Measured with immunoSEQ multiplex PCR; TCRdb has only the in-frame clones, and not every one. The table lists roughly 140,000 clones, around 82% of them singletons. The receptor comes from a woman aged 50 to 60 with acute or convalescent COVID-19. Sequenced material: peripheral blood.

The CDR3 DNA sequence: TGTGCCAGCAGCTTACCCGGGGCAGGACTAGCTCCAGGCGGCCGGGGAGCTGTTTTT. It yields the protein CASSLPGAGLAPGGRGAVF. V gene TRBV7-3 combines with J gene TRBJ2-2, with 8 bases lining up with TRBD2. CDR1 SGHTA and CDR2 FQGTGA come from the germline V gene. The CDR3 sequence is 19 residues long.